The present entry profiles one TCR beta chain with its context. Trimming pared 3 bases from V and 1 base from J, leaving 10 bases between. Germline CDR1 reads SNHLY; CDR2 reads FYNNEI. The CDR3 totals 15 residues. These data belong to a study of control samples from healthy donors and cancer patients. Sequencing used immunoSEQ multiplex PCR; TCRdb keeps in-frame clones, though not all of them. This sample has over 100,000 clones, with about nine tenths found just once. The J gene is TRBJ1-5, the V gene TRBV2, with D uncertain. The receptor was derived from a human donor in good health. The donor label of this sample is uncertain. Sequencing was done on a sample of blood. The CDR3 reads CASSDLSTSNQPQHF. CDR3 DNA sequence: TGTGCCAGCAGTGATCTATCAACCAGCAATCAGCCCCAGCATTTT.